The present TCR beta chain was sequenced within a study of blood T cell repertoires in COVID-19. Study-level information: Collection of acute and convalescent COVID-19 samples took place in the United States, Italy and Spain. T cells, B-cell-depleted T cells, or PBMCs provided the cDNA or gDNA that served as material.

CDR3 length: 15 amino acids. The germline V gene encodes CDR1 SGHNT and CDR2 YYREEE (reference sequence). V shed 4 bases, J shed 2 bases, and the junction held 3 bases outside the gene matches. In the original workflow: Amplification of reference gene primers was used by the study to estimate nucleated cell counts. The table came from immunoSEQ multiplex PCR; TCRdb's copy has only in-frame clones and leaves some out. V, J and clone size were drawn from that table, and D and trimming were deduced from the DNA. Seen here are approximately 170,000 clones, around 82% observed once, and the top ten hold less than 8%.

This TCR was recovered from a man older than 75 with COVID-19, enrolled during active disease. Sequenced: peripheral blood. The V gene is TRBV5-4, the J gene TRBJ1-6; 7 positions match TRBD1. The CDR3: CASSRGTAYNSPLHF. The CDR3 region has the DNA TGTGCCAGCAGCAGAGGGACAGCCTATAATTCACCCCTCCACTTT.